The 12 T cell receptor beta chains below come from one sample, sequenced in a study of vaccination effects on CD4 cells after COVID-19. Before sequencing, viral peptide pools were used by the ViraFEST assay to expand antigen-specific CD4+ T cells. Following 10 days of culture, CD4+ T cells were isolated. Neither prior SARS-CoV-2 infection nor positive nucleocapsid antibodies were present in the vaccine recipients. The table came from immunoSEQ multiplex PCR; TCRdb's copy has only in-frame clones and leaves some out. This sample has tens of thousands of clones, with nearly 80% found just once. Their recognized antigens are unknown. The sequencing here drew on CD4+ T cells from PBMCs cultured with HCoV-OC43 spike peptides, taken before COVID-19 vaccination. Subset of the sample: HCoV-OC43 spike overlapping peptide pool stimulation. Source of these receptors: a human donor who received a COVID-19 vaccine.

In its sample, this clone was seen a few times. The genes are TRBV2 and TRBJ1-6; possibly TRBD1 for D (5 bases). Trimming took 5 bases from V and 13 from J, leaving 15 bases between them. The CDR3 extends over 13 amino acids. Germline lookup yields CDR1 SNHLY and CDR2 FYNNEI. The CDR3 sequence: CASSSPGGNPLHF. CDR3 DNA: TGTGCCAGCAGTTCCCCCGGGGGAAACCCCCTCCACTTT.

J is TRBJ1-2 and V is TRBV6-1; TRBD1 is a possible D gene (6 bases). V gave up 2 bases and J gave up 5 bases, with 21 bases separating them. The germline V gene has CDR1 MNHNS and CDR2 SASEGT. This CDR3 region has 17 residues. In DNA, the CDR3 is TGTGCCAGCAGTGAAACCAGGGCTGGGGGCAGGGTGTATGGCTACACCTTC. This codes for CASSETRAGGRVYGYTF.

CDR3 sequence reads: CASSEGSVQFF. In nucleotides, the CDR3 is TGTGCCAGCAGTGAAGGGTCCGTACAGTTCTTC. The genes are TRBV6-4 and TRBJ2-1; D gene unclear. V lost 3 bases to trimming and J lost 13 bases, with 10 bases between them. Germline lookup yields CDR1 MRHNA and CDR2 SNTAGT. The CDR3 extends over 11 amino acids.

This clone has only one observation. V usage is TRBV10-3 and J usage is TRBJ2-3, with 7 bases lining up with TRBD1. This CDR3 region has 13 residues. Germline CDR1 reads ENHRY; CDR2 reads SYGVKD. The trim removed 4 bases at V and 6 bases at J, leaving 4 bases unmatched. The CDR3 spells CAISGQGTDTQYF. CDR3 bases: TGTGCCATCAGTGGACAGGGAACCGATACGCAGTATTTT.

The V and J genes are TRBV14 and TRBJ2-2, with no clear D. CDR3 size: 18 residues. CDR1 and CDR2 from the germline V gene are SGHDN and FVKESK. Trimming shortened V by 0 bases and J by 2 bases, and 16 bases separated the two germline ends. For the CDR3, the DNA is TGTGCCAGCAGCCAAGATTATTCTTCAGCGTACAACACCGGGGAGCTGTTTTTT. The encoded protein is CASSQDYSSAYNTGELFF.

This chain connects TRBV27 to TRBJ1-2; possibly TRBD1 for D (5 bases). V lost 1 base and J lost 3, with 12 bases in between. The germline V gene has CDR1 MNHEY and CDR2 SMNVEV (reference sequence). This CDR3 contains 15 residues. This CDR3 reads CASSLWGMSDYGYTF. CDR3 coding DNA: TGTGCCAGCAGTTTATGGGGGATGTCGGACTATGGCTACACCTTC.

This clone has only one observation. This chain uses TRBV6-1 with TRBJ1-4; D unresolved. V was cut by 1 base and J by 8 bases, with 8 bases left in between. The CDR3 runs to 13 residues. Germline V lookup: CDR1 MNHNS, CDR2 SASEGT. CDR3 sequence reads: CASSEGTVEKLFF. Written as DNA, the CDR3 is TGTGCCAGCAGTGAAGGGACGGTGGAAAAACTGTTTTTT.

This clone was detected a few times. The chain links TRBV19 to TRBJ2-2; 8 nucleotides match TRBD1. V was pared by 7 bases and J by 5 bases, with 12 bases of the junction left unmatched. The germline V gene encodes CDR1 LNHDA and CDR2 SQIVND (reference sequence). The CDR3 runs 16 residues. The CDR3 protein is CASNRGQGRGTGELFF. The CDR3, as DNA: TGTGCCAGTAATAGAGGACAGGGCCGTGGGACCGGGGAGCTGTTTTTT.

The chain combines TRBV7-2 with TRBJ2-5; TRBD2 agrees at 11 bases. Looked up from germline, CDR1 is SGHTA and CDR2 is FQGNSA. J was trimmed by 5 bases and V by 8 bases; bases with no gene match: 7. The CDR3 is 14 amino acids. As DNA, the CDR3 is TGTGCCAGCTCCCGGGGGACTAGCGGTGAGACCCAGTACTTC. Translation gives CASSRGTSGETQYF.

CDR3 sequence (DNA): TGCGCCAGCAGTCAATCAAGGGGCGGACCCTATAATTCACCCCTCCACTTT. It codes for CASSQSRGGPYNSPLHF. The chain couples TRBV23-1 to TRBJ1-6, with D tentatively TRBD1 (5 bases). TRBV23-1 falls under the ORF class, with uncertain function. V dropped 0 bases and J dropped 2 bases, with 11 bases sitting between them. This CDR3 region has 17 residues.

The chain couples TRBV3-1 (or the pseudogene TRBV3-2) to TRBJ2-7; a possible D gene is TRBD1 (6 bases). V lost 1 base and J lost 4, with 14 bases in between. This CDR3 has 15 residues. Germline CDR1 is LGHDT and CDR2 is YNNKEL (reference sequence). The CDR3 loop reads CASSQAPGHLYEQYV. The DNA of the CDR3 is TGTGCCAGCAGCCAAGCCCCGGGACATTTATACGAGCAGTACGTC.

J is TRBJ2-5 and V is TRBV7-2; TRBD1 matches 8 bases. The CDR3 has 15 amino acids. With 5 bases clipped from V and 5 bases from J, the junction kept 10 bases outside the gene matches. CDR1 and CDR2 from the germline V gene are SGHTA and FQGNSA. For the CDR3, the DNA is TGTGCCAGCAGCCCCCAGGGGGCGGGATGGGAGACCCAGTACTTC. Translation: CASSPQGAGWETQYF.